This record concerns one TCR beta chain sequence. The repertoire was sequenced with immunoSEQ multiplex PCR; TCRdb's copy has only in-frame clones and lacks some. The table includes under 300,000 clones, 88% detected once. The data stem from a study of blood T cell repertoires in COVID-19. The CDR3 runs 13 residues. Germline CDR1 reads ENHRY; CDR2 reads SYGVKD. The germline V and J ends were trimmed by 8 bases and 2 bases, with 11 bases remaining between them. Sequenced sample: PBMCs or T cells enriched from blood (not recorded which). The sequence was obtained from a woman aged 30 to 39 who had recovered from COVID-19. This sequence joins TRBV10-3 and TRBJ2-3; no definite D call. CDR3 amino acids: CAIAGRHTDTQYF. The CDR3 nucleotides are TGTGCCATCGCTGGCAGACACACAGATACGCAGTATTTT.